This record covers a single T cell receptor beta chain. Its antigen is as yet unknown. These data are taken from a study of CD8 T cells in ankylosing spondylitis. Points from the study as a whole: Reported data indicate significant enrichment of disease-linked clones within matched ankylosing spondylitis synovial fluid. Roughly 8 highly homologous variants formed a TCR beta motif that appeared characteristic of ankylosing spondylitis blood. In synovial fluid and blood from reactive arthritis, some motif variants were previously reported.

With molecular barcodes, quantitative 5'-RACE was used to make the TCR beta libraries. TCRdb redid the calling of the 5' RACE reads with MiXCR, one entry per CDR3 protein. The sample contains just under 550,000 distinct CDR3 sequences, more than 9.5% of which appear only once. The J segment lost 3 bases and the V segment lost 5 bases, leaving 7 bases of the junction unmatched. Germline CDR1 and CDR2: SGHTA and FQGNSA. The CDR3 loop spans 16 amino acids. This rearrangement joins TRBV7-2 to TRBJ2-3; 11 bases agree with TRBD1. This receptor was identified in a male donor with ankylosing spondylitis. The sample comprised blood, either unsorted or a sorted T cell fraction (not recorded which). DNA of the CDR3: TGTGCCAGCAGCCTCTCCGGGACAGGGGGGACAGATACGCAGTATTTT. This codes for CASSLSGTGGTDTQYF.